This entry lists 2 T cell receptor beta chains sequenced from one sample in a study of T cell repertoires in aging, cancer and after chemotherapy. Multiplex touch-down PCR with TRB-A/B primers amplified rearranged V-D-J TRB sequences. TCRdb reanalysed the multiplex PCR reads using MiXCR and keeps one entry per CDR3 protein. This table holds around 1,700 distinct CDR3 sequences, around a third found once. TCR beta rearrangements were amplified from peripheral blood genomic DNA. The sequencing input was blood. The receptors here all came from a human donor with a blood cancer.

In its sample, this clonotype ranks as large (0.1 to 1%). The gene calls are TRBV29-1 and TRBJ2-7; TRBD2 is a possible D gene (6 bases). The V gene's germline CDR1 is SQVTM and CDR2 ANQGSEA. CDR3 length: 12 residues. The V and J ends lost 0 bases and 6 bases respectively, with 9 bases between them. The CDR3 nucleotides are TGCAGCGTTGAAGATCCCGGGGGCGAGCAGTACTTC. Amino acids: CSVEDPGGEQYF.

The chain joins TRBV29-1 to TRBJ2-7; 7 bases align to TRBD2. Trimming removed 4 bases from V and 3 bases from J; junction bases left unmatched: 9. The CDR3 runs 14 residues. CDR1 SQVTM and CDR2 ANQGSEA come from the germline V gene. The CDR3 DNA reads TGCAGCGTTGGGTTTTGGGGGACTATCTACGAGCAGTACTTC. It encodes CSVGFWGTIYEQYF.